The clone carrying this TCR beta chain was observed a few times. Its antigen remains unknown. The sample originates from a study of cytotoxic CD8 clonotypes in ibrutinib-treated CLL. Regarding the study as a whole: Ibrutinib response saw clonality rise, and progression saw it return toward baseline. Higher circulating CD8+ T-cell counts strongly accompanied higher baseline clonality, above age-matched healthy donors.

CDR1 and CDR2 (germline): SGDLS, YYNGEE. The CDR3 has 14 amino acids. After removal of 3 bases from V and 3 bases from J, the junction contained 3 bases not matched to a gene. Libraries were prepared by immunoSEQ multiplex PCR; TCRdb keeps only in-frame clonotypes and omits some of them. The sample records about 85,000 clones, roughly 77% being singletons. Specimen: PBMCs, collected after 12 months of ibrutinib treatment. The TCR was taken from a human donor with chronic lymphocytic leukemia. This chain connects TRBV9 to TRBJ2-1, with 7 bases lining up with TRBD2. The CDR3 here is CASSARDYYNEQFF. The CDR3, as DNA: TGTGCCAGCAGCGCCCGGGACTACTACAATGAGCAGTTCTTC.